The 16 T cell receptor beta chains in this list originate from one sample, sequenced in a study of blood T cell repertoires in COVID-19. The table came from immunoSEQ multiplex PCR; TCRdb's copy has only in-frame clones and leaves some out. The profile shows 200,000 to 250,000 clones, just over 85% of them singletons. Sequenced material: peripheral blood. The receptors were sampled from a man aged 30 to 45 who had recovered from COVID-19.

The chain joins TRBV15 to TRBJ1-2; 7 nucleotides agree with TRBD1. The length of the CDR3 is 16 residues. CDR1 is LNHNV and CDR2 is YYDKDF in the germline V gene (reference sequence). The ends lost 6 bases at V and 1 base at J; junction bases unmatched: 11. The CDR3 is CATRGVKGQNNYGYTF. For the CDR3, the DNA is TGTGCCACCAGGGGGGTTAAGGGACAGAATAACTATGGCTACACCTTC.

The CDR3 DNA reads TGTGCCAGCAGAGACAGGGGGCGTCCCACAGATACGCAGTATTTT. This sequence encodes CASRDRGRPTDTQYF. The chain is built from TRBV6-5 and TRBJ2-3; 10 nucleotides match TRBD1. Germline CDR1 and CDR2: MNHEY and SVGAGI. V was clipped by 6 bases and J by 2 bases; unmatched bases: 5. CDR3 length equals 15 residues.

Here the CDR3 DNA reads TGTGCCAGCAGCTCCGGACTCAACTCCTACGAGCAGTACTTC. It encodes CASSSGLNSYEQYF. The chain employs TRBV11-2 and TRBJ2-7, with D possibly being TRBD2 (5 bases). CDR1 and CDR2 (germline): SGHAT, FQNNGV. The V gene lost 4 bases and the J gene lost 0 bases, with 10 bases spanning the gap. The CDR3 sequence is 14 residues long. Full variable domain (remainder filled in from reference TRBV11-2 and TRBJ2-7): EAGVAQSPRYKIIEKRQSVAFWCNPISGHATLYWYQQILGQGPKLLIQFQNNGVVDDSQLPKDRFSAERLKGVDSTLKIQPAKLEDSAVYLCASSSGLNSYEQYFGPGTRLTVT.

This chain connects TRBV29-1 to TRBJ2-3; D is possibly TRBD2 (5 bases). The CDR3 length is 13 residues. V was pared by 6 bases and J by 4 bases, with 14 bases between. Germline CDR1 SQVTM, CDR2 ANQGSEA. The CDR3 loop is CSVSDSGADTQYF. CDR3 DNA: TGCAGCGTGTCGGACTCCGGCGCAGATACGCAGTATTTT.

This clone appeared a few times. Other nucleotide sequences from this sample produce the same CDR3. The chain employs TRBV11-3 and TRBJ2-7; D is uncertain. In germline, CDR1 is SGHNT, CDR2 YENEEA. This CDR3 contains 13 residues. The V end lost 1 base, the J end lost 3 bases, and 7 bases lay between the germline ends. The CDR3 spells CASSLVPSYEQYF. CDR3 sequence (DNA): TGTGCCAGCAGCTTAGTCCCCAGCTACGAGCAGTACTTC.

The chain recombines TRBV5-4 with TRBJ1-1, with D hard to call. The V end was cut by 0 bases, the J end by 5 bases, with 8 bases between. This CDR3 is built from 13 residues. The germline gives CDR1 SGHNT, CDR2 YYREEE (reference sequence). The CDR3 reads CASSLGAGTEAFF. The DNA of the CDR3 is TGTGCCAGCAGCTTGGGGGCGGGAACTGAAGCTTTCTTT. The complete variable domain, with remaining parts taken from reference TRBV5-4 and TRBJ1-1, reads ETGVTQSPTHLIKTRGQQVTLRCSSQSGHNTVSWYQQALGQGPQFIFQYYREEENGRGNFPPRFSGLQFPNYSSELNVNALELDDSALYLCASSLGAGTEAFFGQGTRLTVV.

V usage is TRBV15 and J usage is TRBJ2-7; D ambiguous. V was shortened by 3 bases and J by 0 bases, with 6 bases between the two germline ends. The CDR3 has 13 amino acids. CDR1 LNHNV and CDR2 YYDKDF come from the germline V gene (reference sequence). This CDR3 is CATSRRSSYEQYF. As DNA, the CDR3 is TGTGCCACCAGCAGGCGGAGCTCCTACGAGCAGTACTTC.

This clone has more than one count but fewer than ten. The CDR3 here is CASSQQRNTEAFF. The CDR3 DNA sequence: TGCGCCAGCAGCCAACAGCGGAACACTGAAGCTTTCTTT. The V and J genes are TRBV4-3 and TRBJ1-1; D ambiguous. CDR1 and CDR2 (germline): LGHNA, YSLEER. V gave up 2 bases and J gave up 1 base, with 5 bases separating them. CDR3 length equals 13 residues.

This clone appeared a few times. The J gene is TRBJ1-5, the V gene TRBV5-4, with unresolved D. The CDR3 has 12 residues. The germline V and J ends were trimmed by 5 bases and 6 bases, with 9 bases remaining between them. Per the germline V gene, CDR1 is SGHNT and CDR2 is YYREEE (reference sequence). The CDR3 sequence: CASSFEGQPQHF. The CDR3 DNA follows: TGTGCCAGCAGTTTTGAGGGTCAGCCCCAGCATTTT.

This sequence joins TRBV6-5 and TRBJ2-2, with D possibly being TRBD2 (5 bases). From germline, CDR1 is MNHEY and CDR2 SVGAGI. The CDR3 extends over 15 amino acids. With 10 bases removed from V and 4 bases from J, the gap between germline ends came to 19 bases. CDR3 in amino acids: CATLPRTGPTGELFF. The CDR3 nucleotides are TGTGCCACTTTGCCGCGGACTGGACCCACCGGGGAGCTGTTTTTT.

CDR3 coding DNA: TGCGCCAGCAGCCAAGACAGGGCAGGGCAAACCTACGAGCAGTACTTC. It specifies CASSQDRAGQTYEQYF. The V and J genes are TRBV4-1 and TRBJ2-7, with a weak D call TRBD1 (5 bases). This CDR3 is 16 amino acids long. Germline V gene data show CDR1 as MGHRA and CDR2 as YSYEKL. Trimming removed 0 bases at V and 2 bases at J, with 14 bases between.

The J gene is TRBJ1-2, the V gene TRBV6-5; 9 nucleotides align to TRBD1. V trimming: 4 bases; J trimming: 6 bases; junction bases outside the gene matches: 9. The germline V gene encodes CDR1 MNHEY and CDR2 SVGAGI. The CDR3 has 15 amino acids. In nucleotides, the CDR3 is TGTGCCAGCAGTTCACGGGGACAGGGTAGACATGGCTACACCTTC. Translated, it gives CASSSRGQGRHGYTF.

The chain is built from TRBV11-2 and TRBJ2-5, with 14 bases fitting TRBD2. In germline, CDR1 is SGHAT, CDR2 FQNNGV. After removal of 2 bases from V and 5 bases from J, the junction contained 7 bases not matched to a gene. The CDR3 runs 17 residues. Here the CDR3 reads CASSLLFGTSGGETQYF. CDR3 bases: TGTGCCAGCAGCTTATTGTTTGGGACTAGCGGGGGTGAGACCCAGTACTTC.

This clone was picked up a small number of times. This chain uses TRBV6-6 with TRBJ1-2, with 7 bases fitting TRBD1. The CDR3 is made up of 14 amino acids. Germline V gene lookup returns CDR1 MNHNY and CDR2 SVGAGI (reference sequence). V was pared by 7 bases and J by 6 bases, with 11 bases of the junction left unmatched. CDR3 bases: TGTGCCAGCACCCCTCCTACAGGGGAAAATGGCTACACCTTC. It specifies CASTPPTGENGYTF.

The genes are TRBV7-7 and TRBJ2-5; D is unresolved. The CDR3 covers 15 residues. Germline V gene lookup returns CDR1 SSHAT and CDR2 FNYEAQ (reference sequence). Between the trimmed V and J ends, which lost 6 bases and 1 base, there was a span of 15 bases. CDR3 sequence: CASSITDIPQETQYF. Written as DNA, the CDR3 is TGTGCCAGCAGTATTACTGACATCCCCCAAGAGACCCAGTACTTC.

This sequence joins TRBV11-2 and TRBJ2-1; 11 nucleotides match TRBD2. CDR1 and CDR2 (germline): SGHAT, FQNNGV. The CDR3 covers 16 residues. Trimming cost V 4 bases and J 6 bases; bases outside gene matches: 8. DNA of the CDR3: TGTGCCAGCAGCTCACCCTTAGCGGGGGGGCTCAATGAGCAGTTCTTC. Amino acid sequence: CASSSPLAGGLNEQFF.